A selection of T cell receptor beta chains follows, all from one sample in a study of human T cells and chemical hapten exposure. MiXCR, applied by TCRdb to the RACE reads, yields one record per CDR3 protein. In the table there are about 130,000 distinct CDR3 sequences, approximately 9.1% of which are singletons. The sequenced sample consisted of whole blood. The receptors shown here come from a male donor in good health. Some clones in this sample may be carry-over from other donors' samples. CDR3s include the opening cysteine and the closing phenylalanine or tryptophan. The order of the fields is J gene, D gene, clone size, V gene, CDR3 protein, CDR3 DNA. D genes are given only for firm matches. The size entry is marked missing in some rows and otherwise reads once, few, many or a size class.

TRBJ1-6 | . | many | TRBV11-1 | CASSVTENSPLHF | TGTGCCAGCAGCGTGACAGAAAATTCACCCCTCCACTTT
TRBJ2-7 | . | few | TRBV12-5 | CASGSRGSSYEQYF | TGTGCTAGTGGTTCTCGGGGGAGCTCCTACGAGCAGTACTTC
TRBJ2-1 | . | many | TRBV4-1 | CASSQGRSSYNEQFF | TGCGCCAGCAGCCAAGGTAGGAGCTCCTACAATGAGCAGTTCTTC
TRBJ2-1 | . | few | TRBV5-1 | CASSLAAAFNYNEQFF | TGCGCCAGCAGCTTGGCCGCCGCGTTCAACTACAATGAGCAGTTCTTC
TRBJ1-1 | TRBD1 | few | TRBV10-2 | CASSEDRADTEAFF | TGCGCCAGCAGTGAGGACAGGGCGGACACTGAAGCTTTCTTT
TRBJ2-1 | TRBD2 | few | TRBV20-1 | CSARVQPGGAGEQFF | TGCAGTGCTAGAGTCCAACCCGGGGGGGCAGGGGAGCAGTTCTTC
TRBJ2-7 | . | many | TRBV5-1 | CASSLAGSNYEQYF | TGCGCCAGCAGCTTGGCCGGGAGTAACTACGAGCAGTACTTC
TRBJ2-1 | TRBD1 | few | TRBV13 | CASSPKGTGGYNEQFF | TGTGCCAGCAGTCCTAAGGGGACAGGGGGATACAATGAGCAGTTCTTC
TRBJ1-5 | TRBD1 | many | TRBV20-1 | CSAPRTGGNQPQHF | TGCAGTGCTCCTCGGACAGGGGGCAATCAGCCCCAGCATTTT
TRBJ1-2 | . | . | TRBV6-6 | CASRFETYGYTF | TGTGCCAGCAGGTTTGAAACCTATGGCTACACCTTC
TRBJ1-2 | TRBD1 | few | TRBV10-3 | CAISEDRGYGYTF | TGTGCCATCAGTGAGGACAGGGGATACGGCTACACCTTC
TRBJ2-7 | . | . | TRBV20-1 | CSARGRLSYEQYF | TGCAGTGCTAGAGGCCGTTTATCCTACGAGCAGTACTTC
TRBJ1-1 | TRBD1 | many | TRBV20-1 | CSARVLGDRENTEAFF | TGCAGTGCTAGAGTTTTGGGGGACAGGGAAAACACTGAAGCTTTCTTT
TRBJ1-1 | . | few | TRBV7-9 | CASSDLFLGRDTEAFF | TGTGCCAGCAGCGATTTGTTTCTCGGGCGGGACACTGAAGCTTTCTTT
TRBJ2-7 | TRBD2 | many | TRBV25-1 | CASTPGLAGGEQYF | TGTGCCAGCACTCCGGGACTAGCGGGAGGCGAGCAGTACTTC
TRBJ2-5 | TRBD2 | few | TRBV7-7 | CASSPGGAVAQETQYF | TGTGCCAGCAGCCCGGGGGGGGCCGTGGCCCAAGAGACCCAGTACTTC
TRBJ1-1 | TRBD1 | many | TRBV4-3 | CASSLGTGGQAFF | TGCGCCAGCAGCCTTGGGACAGGGGGACAAGCTTTCTTT
TRBJ2-1 | . | . | TRBV11-2 | CASSFSRRTSSYNEQFF | TGTGCCAGCAGCTTTAGTAGGCGAACAAGCTCCTACAATGAGCAGTTCTTC
TRBJ2-1 | TRBD2 | . | TRBV15 | CATSQRSLREGYEQFF | TGTGCCACCAGCCAGAGAAGTTTGCGGGAGGGGTATGAGCAGTTCTTC
TRBJ2-5 | TRBD2 | few | TRBV20-1 | CSAREPGLAGGGETQYF | TGCAGTGCTAGAGAACCGGGACTAGCGGGGGGAGGTGAGACCCAGTACTTC
TRBJ2-7 | . | . | TRBV9 | CASSVDLGEQYF | TGTGCCAGCAGCGTAGACTTGGGGGAGCAGTACTTC
TRBJ1-1 | . | many | TRBV5-1 | CASSLGMDSPDAFF | TGCGCCAGCAGCTTGGGGATGGACAGTCCCGACGCTTTCTTT
TRBJ2-7 | . | many | TRBV9 | CASSEGTGSYEQYF | TGTGCCAGCAGCGAAGGGACGGGCTCCTACGAGCAGTACTTC
TRBJ2-5 | . | few | TRBV3-1 | CASREQGGRTETQYF | TGTGCCAGCAGGGAACAGGGAGGCAGGACGGAGACCCAGTACTTC
TRBJ2-3 | . | few | TRBV6-2/TRBV6-3 | CASSPVPDTQYF | TGTGCCAGCAGTCCAGTTCCAGATACGCAGTATTTT
TRBJ1-3 | TRBD1 | . | TRBV7-9 | CASSPLGQVSGNTIYF | TGTGCCAGCAGCCCCTTGGGACAGGTCTCTGGAAACACCATATATTTT
TRBJ2-2 | . | many | TRBV4-3 | CASSQARFKPNTGELFF | TGCGCCAGCAGCCAAGCACGGTTCAAACCGAACACCGGGGAGCTGTTTTTT
TRBJ1-2 | . | . | TRBV18 | CASSPPHSPIYGYTF | TGTGCCAGCTCACCACCACACAGCCCGATCTATGGCTACACCTTC
TRBJ1-1 | . | many | TRBV2 | CASSESSTANTEAFF | TGTGCCAGCAGTGAAAGCTCCACAGCGAACACTGAAGCTTTCTTT
TRBJ1-2 | TRBD1 | few | TRBV27 | CASSFGTDYGYTF | TGTGCCAGCAGTTTCGGGACAGATTATGGCTACACCTTC
TRBJ2-7 | TRBD1 | . | TRBV7-2 | CASSLEDRLTLEQYF | TGTGCCAGCAGCTTAGAGGACAGGCTAACTCTCGAGCAGTACTTC
TRBJ2-3 | TRBD2 | many | TRBV20-1 | CSASGGSTDTQYF | TGCAGTGCCAGCGGGGGGAGCACAGATACGCAGTATTTT
TRBJ1-6 | . | few | TRBV27 | CASRTAWASPLHF | TGTGCCAGCCGAACCGCATGGGCTTCACCCCTCCACTTT
TRBJ1-2 | . | many | TRBV11-2 | CASSPSLAINYGYTF | TGTGCCAGCAGTCCCTCCCTGGCCATCAACTATGGCTACACCTTC
TRBJ2-4 | TRBD1 | many | TRBV20-1 | CSALQGAENIQYF | TGCAGTGCTCTACAGGGGGCTGAAAACATTCAGTACTTC
TRBJ2-1 | . | . | TRBV29-1 | CSVLLPPGVYNEQFF | TGCAGCGTTCTTCTCCCTCCTGGGGTCTACAATGAGCAGTTCTTC
TRBJ1-4 | TRBD1 | . | TRBV4-3 | CASSQDLPPGTVVANEKLFF | TGCGCCAGCAGCCAAGATCTACCCCCCGGGACAGTGGTCGCTAATGAAAAACTGTTTTTT
TRBJ2-3 | . | . | TRBV2 | CASSDLAGVSTDTQYF | TGTGCCAGCAGTGACCTAGCCGGGGTTAGCACAGATACGCAGTATTTT
TRBJ2-1 | . | . | TRBV27 | CASSLSRDNEQFF | TGTGCCAGCAGTTTATCGAGGGACAATGAGCAGTTCTTC
TRBJ1-2 | TRBD1 | many | TRBV6-5 | CASGDRENGYTF | TGTGCCAGCGGGGACAGGGAAAACGGCTACACCTTC
TRBJ2-7 | . | . | TRBV10-2 | CASIGLGAYEQYF | TGCGCCAGCATTGGACTTGGCGCCTACGAGCAGTACTTC
TRBJ2-3 | . | many | TRBV7-2 | CASSLELDTQYF | TGTGCCAGCAGCTTAGAACTAGATACGCAGTATTTT
TRBJ1-4 | . | . | TRBV29-1 | CSATTGSGEKLFF | TGCAGCGCAACGACGGGGTCGGGAGAAAAACTGTTTTTT